These 13 T cell receptor beta chains came from one sample sequenced in a study of CD8+ T cells in alopecia areata. Treatment indicated: oral pan-JAK inhibitor, 5-10 mg twice daily. Once RNA had been extracted, it was reverse transcribed into cDNA to act as the sequencing template. Profiling relied on immunoSEQ multiplex PCR, and the TCRdb table lists in-frame clones only, not all of them. This table holds 200,000 to 250,000 clones, 35% to 40% found once. The sequences come from CD4+ T cells sorted from blood, collected between weeks 30 and 35, from a patient treated with tofacitinib. Receptor source: a human donor with alopecia areata.

This clone was picked up a small number of times. The chain is built from TRBV2 and TRBJ2-5; D is undetermined. The CDR3 spans 11 residues. V gave up 3 bases and J gave up 6 bases, with 5 bases separating them. CDR1 and CDR2 from the germline V gene are SNHLY and FYNNEI. CDR3 in amino acids: CASSEEQTQYF. CDR3 sequence (DNA): TGTGCCAGCAGTGAGGAACAGACCCAGTACTTC.

This chain connects TRBV27 to TRBJ2-3; possibly TRBD1 or TRBD2 for D (7 bases each). The germline V gene encodes CDR1 MNHEY and CDR2 SMNVEV (reference sequence). This CDR3 region has 12 residues. The ends were cut back, 5 bases at V and 9 bases at J, with 12 bases in the middle. CDR3 sequence: CASSPQGGTQYF. For the CDR3, the DNA is TGTGCCAGCAGTCCTCAGGGGGGGACGCAGTATTTT.

This chain uses TRBV5-6 with TRBJ1-5, with 8 bases that match TRBD1. J was trimmed by 6 bases and V by 0 bases; bases with no gene match: 5. Germline lookup yields CDR1 SGHDT and CDR2 YYEEEE. The CDR3 contains 15 residues. CDR3 loop: CASSLARGLGQPQHF. CDR3 in DNA: TGTGCCAGCAGCTTGGCCAGGGGGCTAGGTCAGCCCCAGCATTTT.

This clone was seen many times. The chain employs TRBV7-2 and TRBJ1-2, with no clear D. The V gene's germline CDR1 is SGHTA and CDR2 FQGNSA. The ends were cut back, 5 bases at V and 5 bases at J, with 24 bases in the middle. The length of the CDR3 is 17 residues. CDR3: CASSLSGVLVLAYGYTF. CDR3 DNA sequence: TGTGCCAGCAGCCTAAGTGGGGTTTTGGTCCTGGCTTATGGCTACACCTTC.

V usage is TRBV7-9 and J usage is TRBJ2-2, with 9 nucleotides matching TRBD2. The trim removed 5 bases at V and 3 bases at J, leaving 7 bases unmatched. Per germline, CDR1 SEHNR and CDR2 FQNEAQ (reference sequence). This CDR3 is built from 16 residues. CDR3 loop: CASSQGTSRHTGELFF. As DNA, the CDR3 is TGTGCCAGCAGCCAAGGGACTAGCAGACACACCGGGGAGCTGTTTTTT.

The V gene is TRBV30, the J gene TRBJ1-2; D is uncertain. Trimming shortened V by 4 bases and J by 0 bases, and 12 bases separated the two germline ends. The CDR3 is 14 amino acids. The germline V gene encodes CDR1 GTSNPN and CDR2 SVGIG (reference sequence). The CDR3 nucleotides are TGTGCCTGGAAACAGCCTTTCGCTAACTATGGCTACACCTTC. Amino acids: CAWKQPFANYGYTF.

This clone has a handful of counts. The chain combines TRBV30 with TRBJ1-2; D is unresolved. Germline lookup yields CDR1 GTSNPN and CDR2 SVGIG (reference sequence). With 8 bases removed from V and 4 bases from J, the gap between germline ends came to 17 bases. The CDR3 covers 13 residues. The DNA of the CDR3 is TGTGCCCTCCAGGCAGCCCTTGGCTATGGCTACACCTTC. This gives the protein CALQAALGYGYTF.

The V gene is TRBV7-2, the J gene TRBJ2-1, with TRBD2 as a possible D gene (5 bases). Deletions cut 4 bases from V and 8 bases from J, with 15 bases between. Per germline, CDR1 SGHTA and CDR2 FQGNSA. The CDR3 has 14 residues. CDR3 in DNA: TGTGCCAGCAGCTCTGGACTCCGAGGCGATGAGCAGTTCTTC. Amino acids: CASSSGLRGDEQFF.

V is TRBV6-5 and J is TRBJ1-2; D gene uncertain. CDR1 is MNHEY and CDR2 is SVGAGI in the germline V gene. The length of the CDR3 is 11 residues. Trimming shortened V by 5 bases and J by 6 bases, and 7 bases separated the two germline ends. Here the CDR3 reads CASSRGNGYTF. The CDR3 DNA is TGTGCCAGCAGTCGGGGAAATGGCTACACCTTC.

V is TRBV13 and J is TRBJ2-4, with D possibly matching TRBD1 (6 bases). The V end lost 6 bases, the J end lost 8 bases, and 26 bases lay between the germline ends. CDR3 length equals 17 residues. Germline V lookup: CDR1 PRHDT, CDR2 FYEKMQ (reference sequence). CDR3: CASSIRFGQPGAYIQYF. The CDR3 coding sequence is TGTGCCAGCAGTATTCGATTTGGACAGCCCGGAGCGTACATTCAGTACTTC.

In the case of this clone: In the same sample, other DNA sequences code for this CDR3. The chain has TRBV30 and TRBJ1-3; D possibly corresponds to TRBD1 (6 bases). The germline V gene encodes CDR1 GTSNPN and CDR2 SVGIG (reference sequence). The V end lost 1 base, the J end lost 1 base, and 8 bases lay between the germline ends. This CDR3 has 14 amino acids. The CDR3 DNA reads as TGTGCCTGGAGTGGGGGACATTCTGGAAACACCATATATTTT. Residues: CAWSGGHSGNTIYF.

CDR3: CAISESTDTQYF. The CDR3 DNA is TGTGCCATCAGTGAGTCTACAGATACGCAGTATTTT. The J gene is TRBJ2-3, the V gene TRBV10-3; D unclear. CDR1 ENHRY and CDR2 SYGVKD come from the germline V gene. The ends were cut back, 0 bases at V and 3 bases at J, with 1 base in the middle. This CDR3 has 12 residues.

In its sample, this clone was seen a few times. This chain joins TRBV7-9 and TRBJ2-1; 14 nucleotides agree with TRBD2. CDR1 and CDR2 (germline): SEHNR, FQNEAQ (reference sequence). The CDR3 is 17 residues long. V shed 4 bases and J 9 bases; nucleotides not matched to a gene: 11. The CDR3 reads CASSSRSTSGGASEQFF. The CDR3 DNA reads TGTGCCAGCAGCTCTCGATCGACTAGCGGGGGGGCCAGTGAGCAGTTCTTC.